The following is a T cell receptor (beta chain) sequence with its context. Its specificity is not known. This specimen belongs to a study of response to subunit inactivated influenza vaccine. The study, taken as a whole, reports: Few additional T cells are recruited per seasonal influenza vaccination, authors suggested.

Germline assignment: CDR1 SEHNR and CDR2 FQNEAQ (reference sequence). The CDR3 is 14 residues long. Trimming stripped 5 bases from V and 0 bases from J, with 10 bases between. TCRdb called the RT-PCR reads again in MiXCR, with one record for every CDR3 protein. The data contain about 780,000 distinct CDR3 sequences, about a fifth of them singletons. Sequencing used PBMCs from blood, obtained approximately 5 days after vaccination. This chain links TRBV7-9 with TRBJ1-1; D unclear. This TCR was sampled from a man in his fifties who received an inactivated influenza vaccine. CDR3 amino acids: CASSLKGLNTEAFF. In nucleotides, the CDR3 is TGTGCCAGCAGCCTGAAGGGTCTGAACACTGAAGCTTTCTTT.